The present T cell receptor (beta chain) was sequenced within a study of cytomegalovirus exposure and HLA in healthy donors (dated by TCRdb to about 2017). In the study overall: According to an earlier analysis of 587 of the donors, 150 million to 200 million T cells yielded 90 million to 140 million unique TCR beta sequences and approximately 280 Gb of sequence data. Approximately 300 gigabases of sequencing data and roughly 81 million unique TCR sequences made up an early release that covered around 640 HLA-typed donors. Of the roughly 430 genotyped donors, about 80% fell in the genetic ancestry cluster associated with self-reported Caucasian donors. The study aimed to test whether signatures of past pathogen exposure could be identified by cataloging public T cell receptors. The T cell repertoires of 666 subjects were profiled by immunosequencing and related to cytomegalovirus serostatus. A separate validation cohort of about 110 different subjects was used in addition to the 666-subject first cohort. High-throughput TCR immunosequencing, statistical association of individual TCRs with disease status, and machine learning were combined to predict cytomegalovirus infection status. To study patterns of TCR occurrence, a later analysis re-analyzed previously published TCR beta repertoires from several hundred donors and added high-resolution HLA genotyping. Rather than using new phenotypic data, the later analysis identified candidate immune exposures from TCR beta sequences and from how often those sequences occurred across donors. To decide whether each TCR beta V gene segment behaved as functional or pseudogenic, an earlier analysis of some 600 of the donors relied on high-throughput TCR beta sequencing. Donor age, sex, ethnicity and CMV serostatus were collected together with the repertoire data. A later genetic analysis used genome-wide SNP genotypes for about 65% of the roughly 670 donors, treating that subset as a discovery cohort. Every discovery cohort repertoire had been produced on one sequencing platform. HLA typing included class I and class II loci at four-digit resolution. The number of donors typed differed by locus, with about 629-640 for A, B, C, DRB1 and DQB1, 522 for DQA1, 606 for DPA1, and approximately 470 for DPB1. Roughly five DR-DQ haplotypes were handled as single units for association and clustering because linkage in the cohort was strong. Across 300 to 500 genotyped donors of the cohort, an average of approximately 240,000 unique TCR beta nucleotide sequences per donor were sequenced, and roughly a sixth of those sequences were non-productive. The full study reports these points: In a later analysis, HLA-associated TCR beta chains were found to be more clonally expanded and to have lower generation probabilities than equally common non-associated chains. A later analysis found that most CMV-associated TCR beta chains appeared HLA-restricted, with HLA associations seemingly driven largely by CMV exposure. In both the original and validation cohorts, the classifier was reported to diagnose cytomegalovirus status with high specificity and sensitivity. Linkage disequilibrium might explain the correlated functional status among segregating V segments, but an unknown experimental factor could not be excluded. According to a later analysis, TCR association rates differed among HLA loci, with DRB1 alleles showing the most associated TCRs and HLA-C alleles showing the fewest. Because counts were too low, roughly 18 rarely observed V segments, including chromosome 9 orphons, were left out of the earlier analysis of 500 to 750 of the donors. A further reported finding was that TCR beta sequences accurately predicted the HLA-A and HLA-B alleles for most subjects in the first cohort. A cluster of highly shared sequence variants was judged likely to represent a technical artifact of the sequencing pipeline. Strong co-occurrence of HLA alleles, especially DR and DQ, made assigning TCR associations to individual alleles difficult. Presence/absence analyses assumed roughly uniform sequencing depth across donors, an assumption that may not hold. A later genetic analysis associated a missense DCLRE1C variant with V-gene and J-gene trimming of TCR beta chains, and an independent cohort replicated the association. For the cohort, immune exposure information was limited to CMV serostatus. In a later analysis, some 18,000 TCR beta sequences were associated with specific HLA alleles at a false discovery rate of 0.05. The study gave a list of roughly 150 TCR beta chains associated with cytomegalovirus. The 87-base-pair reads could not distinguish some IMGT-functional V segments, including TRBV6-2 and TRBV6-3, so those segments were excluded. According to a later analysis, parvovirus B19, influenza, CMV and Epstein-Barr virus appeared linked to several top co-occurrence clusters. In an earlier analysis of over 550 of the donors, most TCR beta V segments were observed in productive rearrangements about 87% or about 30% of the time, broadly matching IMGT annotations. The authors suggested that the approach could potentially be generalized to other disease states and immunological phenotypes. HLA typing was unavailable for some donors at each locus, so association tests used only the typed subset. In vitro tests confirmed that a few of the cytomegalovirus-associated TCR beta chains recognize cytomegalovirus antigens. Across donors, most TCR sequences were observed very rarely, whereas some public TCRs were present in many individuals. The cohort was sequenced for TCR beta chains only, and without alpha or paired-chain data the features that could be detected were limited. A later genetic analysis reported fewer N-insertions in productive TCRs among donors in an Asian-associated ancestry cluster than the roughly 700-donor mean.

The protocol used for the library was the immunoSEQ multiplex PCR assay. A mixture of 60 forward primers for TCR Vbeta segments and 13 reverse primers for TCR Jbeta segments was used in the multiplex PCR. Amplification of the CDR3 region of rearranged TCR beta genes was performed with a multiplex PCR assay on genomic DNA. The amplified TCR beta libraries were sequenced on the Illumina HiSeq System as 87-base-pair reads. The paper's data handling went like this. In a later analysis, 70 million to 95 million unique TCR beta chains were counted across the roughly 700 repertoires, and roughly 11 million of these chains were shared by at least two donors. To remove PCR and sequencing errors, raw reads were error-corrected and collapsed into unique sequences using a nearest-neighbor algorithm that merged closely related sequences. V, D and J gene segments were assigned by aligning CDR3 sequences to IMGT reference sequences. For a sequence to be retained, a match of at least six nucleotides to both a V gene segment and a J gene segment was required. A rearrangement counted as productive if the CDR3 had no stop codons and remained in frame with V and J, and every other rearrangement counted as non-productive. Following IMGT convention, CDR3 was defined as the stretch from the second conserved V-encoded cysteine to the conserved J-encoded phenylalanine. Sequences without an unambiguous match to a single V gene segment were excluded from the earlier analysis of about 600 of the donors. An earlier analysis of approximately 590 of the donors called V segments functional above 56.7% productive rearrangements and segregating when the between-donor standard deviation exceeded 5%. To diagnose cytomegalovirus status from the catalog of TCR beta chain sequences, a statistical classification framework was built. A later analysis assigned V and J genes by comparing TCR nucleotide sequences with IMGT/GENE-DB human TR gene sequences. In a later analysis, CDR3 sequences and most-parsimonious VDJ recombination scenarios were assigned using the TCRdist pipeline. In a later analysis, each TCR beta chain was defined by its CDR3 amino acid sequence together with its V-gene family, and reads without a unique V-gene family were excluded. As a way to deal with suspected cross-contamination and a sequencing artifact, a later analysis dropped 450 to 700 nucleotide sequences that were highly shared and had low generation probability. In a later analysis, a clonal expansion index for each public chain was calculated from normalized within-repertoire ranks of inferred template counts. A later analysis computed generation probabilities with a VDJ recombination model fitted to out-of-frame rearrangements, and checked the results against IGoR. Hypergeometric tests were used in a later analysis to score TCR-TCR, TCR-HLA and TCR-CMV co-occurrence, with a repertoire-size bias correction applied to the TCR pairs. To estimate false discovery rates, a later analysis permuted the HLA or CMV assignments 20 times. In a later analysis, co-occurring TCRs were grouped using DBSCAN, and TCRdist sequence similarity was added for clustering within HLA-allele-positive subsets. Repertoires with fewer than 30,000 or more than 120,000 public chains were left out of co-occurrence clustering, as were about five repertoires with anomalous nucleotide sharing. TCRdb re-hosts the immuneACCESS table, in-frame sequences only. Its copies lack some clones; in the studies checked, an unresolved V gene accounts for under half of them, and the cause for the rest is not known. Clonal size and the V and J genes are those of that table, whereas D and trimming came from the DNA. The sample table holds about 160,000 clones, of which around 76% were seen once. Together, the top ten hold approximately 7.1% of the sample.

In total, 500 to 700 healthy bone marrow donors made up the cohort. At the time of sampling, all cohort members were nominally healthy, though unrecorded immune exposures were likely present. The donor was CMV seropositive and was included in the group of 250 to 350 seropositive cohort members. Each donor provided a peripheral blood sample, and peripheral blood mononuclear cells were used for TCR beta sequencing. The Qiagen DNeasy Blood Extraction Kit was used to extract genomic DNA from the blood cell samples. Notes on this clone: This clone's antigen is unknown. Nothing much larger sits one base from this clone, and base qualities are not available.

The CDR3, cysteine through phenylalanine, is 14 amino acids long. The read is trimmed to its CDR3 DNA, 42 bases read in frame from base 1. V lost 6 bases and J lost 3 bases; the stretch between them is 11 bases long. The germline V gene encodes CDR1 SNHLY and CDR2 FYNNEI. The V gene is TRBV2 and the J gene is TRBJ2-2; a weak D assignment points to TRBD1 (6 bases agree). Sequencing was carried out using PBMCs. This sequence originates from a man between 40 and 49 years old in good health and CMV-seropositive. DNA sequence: TGTGCCAGCAGCCGGACAGAGGACACCGGGGAGCTGTTTTTT. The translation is CASSRTEDTGELFF.